The T cell receptor beta chain under discussion was sequenced for a study of blood T cell repertoires in COVID-19. At the level of the study: There were acute and convalescent COVID-19 samples, and they came from the United States, Italy and Spain.

CDR3 size: 14 residues. V lost 4 bases to trimming and J lost 0 bases, with 10 bases between them. Per germline, CDR1 SGHRS and CDR2 YFSETQ. Study processing details: Reference gene primers were amplified, and this amplification served to estimate nucleated cell counts. Data came from immunoSEQ multiplex PCR; TCRdb stores just in-frame clones and leaves some out. V, J and clone size were drawn from that table, and D and trimming were deduced from the DNA. The table shows fewer than 200,000 clones, with 87% occurring only once. The gene calls are TRBV5-1 and TRBJ1-2; D perhaps matches TRBD1 (6 bases). Sequencing was done on a sample of peripheral blood. This sequence originates from a man in his 60s with active or convalescent COVID-19. CDR3 in DNA: TGCGCCAGCAGCCTGACAGGAGCTAACTATGGCTACACCTTC. It is translated as CASSLTGANYGYTF.